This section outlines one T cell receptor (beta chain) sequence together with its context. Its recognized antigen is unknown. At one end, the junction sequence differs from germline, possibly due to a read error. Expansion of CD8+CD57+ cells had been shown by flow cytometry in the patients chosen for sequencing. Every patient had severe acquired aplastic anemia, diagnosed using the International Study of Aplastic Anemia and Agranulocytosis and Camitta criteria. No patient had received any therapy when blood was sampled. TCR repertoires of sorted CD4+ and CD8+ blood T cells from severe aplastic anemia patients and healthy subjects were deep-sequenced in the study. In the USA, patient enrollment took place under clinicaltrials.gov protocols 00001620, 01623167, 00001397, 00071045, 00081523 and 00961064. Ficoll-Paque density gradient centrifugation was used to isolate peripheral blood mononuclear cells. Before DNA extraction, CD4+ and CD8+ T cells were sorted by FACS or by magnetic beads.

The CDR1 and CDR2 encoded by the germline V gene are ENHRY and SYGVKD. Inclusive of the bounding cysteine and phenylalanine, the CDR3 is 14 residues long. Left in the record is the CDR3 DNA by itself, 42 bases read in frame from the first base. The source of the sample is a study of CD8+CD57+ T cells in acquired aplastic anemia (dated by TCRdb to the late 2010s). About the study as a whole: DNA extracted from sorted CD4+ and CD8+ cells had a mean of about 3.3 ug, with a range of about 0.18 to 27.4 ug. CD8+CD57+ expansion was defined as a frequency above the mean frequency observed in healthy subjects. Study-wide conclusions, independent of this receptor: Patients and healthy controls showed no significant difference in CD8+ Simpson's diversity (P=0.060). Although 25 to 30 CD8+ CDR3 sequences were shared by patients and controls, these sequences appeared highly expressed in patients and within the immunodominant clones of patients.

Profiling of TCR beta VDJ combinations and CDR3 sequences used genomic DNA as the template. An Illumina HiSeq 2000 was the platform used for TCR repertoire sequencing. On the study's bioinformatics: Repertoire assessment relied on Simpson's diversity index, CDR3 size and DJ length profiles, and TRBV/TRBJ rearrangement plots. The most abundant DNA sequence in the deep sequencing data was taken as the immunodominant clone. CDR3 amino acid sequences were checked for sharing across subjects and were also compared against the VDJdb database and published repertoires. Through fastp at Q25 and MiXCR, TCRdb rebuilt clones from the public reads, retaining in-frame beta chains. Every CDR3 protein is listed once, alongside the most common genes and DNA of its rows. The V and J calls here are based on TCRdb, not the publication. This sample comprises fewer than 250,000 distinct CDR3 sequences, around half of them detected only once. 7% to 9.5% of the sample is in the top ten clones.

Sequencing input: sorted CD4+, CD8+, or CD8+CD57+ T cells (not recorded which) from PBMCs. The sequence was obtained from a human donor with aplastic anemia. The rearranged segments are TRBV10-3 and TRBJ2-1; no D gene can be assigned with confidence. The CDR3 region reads CANSNPSSYNEQFF. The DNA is TGTGCCAACAGTAATCCTAGTTCCTACAATGAGCAGTTCTTC.